These T cell receptor beta chains were read from a single sample in a study of beta chain features in type 1 diabetes. Sequencing was performed with immunoSEQ multiplex PCR; in TCRdb, only in-frame clones are kept and a portion is missing. The sample holds 300,000 to 400,000 clones, more than 9.5% seen once. Sequencing was done on a sample of naive CD4+ T cells from blood. The receptors were sampled from a woman aged 25 to 45 in good health. Each CDR3 is given with its conserved first and last residue. The D gene is left open where the match is weak. Size is omitted from some rows. Given values are once, few, many or a class for expanded clones.

D gene: -
V gene: TRBV6-6
J gene: TRBJ2-7
clone size: -
CDR3 protein: CASSYTGQYSNEQYF
CDR3 DNA: TGTGCCAGCAGTTACACCGGTCAATATTCGAACGAGCAGTACTTC

D gene: -
V gene: TRBV6-5
J gene: TRBJ2-4
clone size: -
CDR3 protein: CASSLGQPVAKNIQYF
CDR3 DNA: TGTGCCAGCAGTTTAGGACAGCCAGTAGCCAAAAACATTCAGTACTTC

D gene: TRBD2
V gene: TRBV9
J gene: TRBJ2-1
clone size: few
CDR3 protein: CASSLSSGTSYNEQFF
CDR3 DNA: TGTGCCAGCAGCTTATCTAGCGGGACCTCCTACAATGAGCAGTTCTTC

D gene: TRBD1
V gene: TRBV28
J gene: TRBJ1-2
clone size: -
CDR3 protein: CASSPPDRANGYTF
CDR3 DNA: TGTGCCAGCAGTCCCCCGGACAGGGCAAATGGCTACACCTTC

D gene: TRBD2
V gene: TRBV7-2
J gene: TRBJ2-5
clone size: -
CDR3 protein: CASSSRRGTSGRSSETQYF
CDR3 DNA: TGTGCCAGCAGCTCCCGCCGCGGGACTAGCGGGAGGTCGTCCGAGACCCAGTACTTC

D gene: TRBD1
V gene: TRBV13
J gene: TRBJ2-2
clone size: -
CDR3 protein: CASSLLGQGVGELFF
CDR3 DNA: TGTGCCAGCAGCTTACTCGGACAGGGAGTCGGGGAGCTGTTTTTT

D gene: -
V gene: TRBV18
J gene: TRBJ2-1
clone size: few
CDR3 protein: CASSLGGTYNEQFF
CDR3 DNA: TGTGCCAGCTCACTCGGGGGTACCTACAATGAGCAGTTCTTC

D gene: -
V gene: TRBV5-1
J gene: TRBJ1-5
clone size: -
CDR3 protein: CASSLGQANQPQHF
CDR3 DNA: TGCGCCAGCAGCTTGGGCCAGGCAAATCAGCCCCAGCATTTT

D gene: -
V gene: TRBV5-4
J gene: TRBJ2-1
clone size: -
CDR3 protein: CASNPRTQGPEQFF
CDR3 DNA: TGTGCCAGTAACCCCCGAACGCAGGGGCCTGAGCAGTTCTTC

D gene: -
V gene: TRBV28
J gene: TRBJ2-2
clone size: few
CDR3 protein: CASSPTDRLKTGELFF
CDR3 DNA: TGTGCCAGCAGTCCAACGGACCGACTAAAGACCGGGGAGCTGTTTTTT

D gene: TRBD2
V gene: TRBV30
J gene: TRBJ2-1
clone size: few
CDR3 protein: CAWSGENPSGRSNEQFF
CDR3 DNA: TGTGCCTGGAGTGGTGAAAATCCTAGCGGGAGGTCAAATGAGCAGTTCTTC

D gene: -
V gene: TRBV5-1
J gene: TRBJ2-7
clone size: few
CDR3 protein: CASSLNSGTYEQYF
CDR3 DNA: TGCGCCAGCAGCTTGAATTCAGGGACCTACGAGCAGTACTTC

D gene: TRBD1
V gene: TRBV30
J gene: TRBJ2-2
clone size: -
CDR3 protein: CAWSYGQGTGELFF
CDR3 DNA: TGTGCCTGGAGCTACGGACAGGGCACCGGGGAGCTGTTTTTT

D gene: TRBD2
V gene: TRBV6-4
J gene: TRBJ2-1
clone size: few
CDR3 protein: CASSDTGTSGRAQFF
CDR3 DNA: TGTGCCAGCAGTGACACTGGGACTAGCGGGAGGGCCCAGTTCTTC

D gene: -
V gene: TRBV18
J gene: TRBJ2-1
clone size: -
CDR3 protein: CASSPWTHNEQFF
CDR3 DNA: TGTGCCAGCTCACCATGGACTCACAATGAGCAGTTCTTC

D gene: -
V gene: TRBV7-9
J gene: TRBJ2-1
clone size: -
CDR3 protein: CASSPQGDEQFF
CDR3 DNA: TGTGCCAGCAGCCCCCAGGGTGATGAGCAGTTCTTC

D gene: TRBD1
V gene: TRBV29-1
J gene: TRBJ1-2
clone size: -
CDR3 protein: CSVGDRDYGYTF
CDR3 DNA: TGCAGCGTTGGTGACAGGGACTATGGCTACACCTTC

D gene: -
V gene: TRBV5-1
J gene: TRBJ2-3
clone size: -
CDR3 protein: CASSLARKSTDTQYF
CDR3 DNA: TGCGCCAGCAGCTTGGCCAGGAAAAGCACAGATACGCAGTATTTT

D gene: TRBD1
V gene: TRBV5-1
J gene: TRBJ2-3
clone size: few
CDR3 protein: CASSLELDRSTDTQYF
CDR3 DNA: TGCGCCAGCAGCTTGGAACTGGACAGGAGCACAGATACGCAGTATTTT

D gene: -
V gene: TRBV7-9
J gene: TRBJ2-7
clone size: -
CDR3 protein: CASSLGGSPLEQYF
CDR3 DNA: TGTGCCAGCAGCCTTGGGGGGAGCCCTTTGGAGCAGTACTTC

D gene: TRBD2
V gene: TRBV30
J gene: TRBJ2-1
clone size: -
CDR3 protein: CAWSLLAGEVGEQFF
CDR3 DNA: TGTGCCTGGAGCCTACTAGCGGGAGAAGTGGGTGAGCAGTTCTTC